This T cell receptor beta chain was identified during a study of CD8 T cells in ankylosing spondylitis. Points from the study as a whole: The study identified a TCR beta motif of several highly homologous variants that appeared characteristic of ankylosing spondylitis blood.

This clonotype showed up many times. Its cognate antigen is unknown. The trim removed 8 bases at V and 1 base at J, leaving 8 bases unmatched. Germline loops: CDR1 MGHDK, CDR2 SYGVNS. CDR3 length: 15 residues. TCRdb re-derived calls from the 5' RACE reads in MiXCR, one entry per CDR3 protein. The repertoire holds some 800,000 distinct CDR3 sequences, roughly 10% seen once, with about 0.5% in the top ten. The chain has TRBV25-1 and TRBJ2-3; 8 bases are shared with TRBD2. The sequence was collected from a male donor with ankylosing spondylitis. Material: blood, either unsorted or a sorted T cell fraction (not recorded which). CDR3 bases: TGTGCCAGCGCTCTCGGGGGGGGGCGCACAGATACGCAGTATTTT. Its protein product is CASALGGGRTDTQYF.